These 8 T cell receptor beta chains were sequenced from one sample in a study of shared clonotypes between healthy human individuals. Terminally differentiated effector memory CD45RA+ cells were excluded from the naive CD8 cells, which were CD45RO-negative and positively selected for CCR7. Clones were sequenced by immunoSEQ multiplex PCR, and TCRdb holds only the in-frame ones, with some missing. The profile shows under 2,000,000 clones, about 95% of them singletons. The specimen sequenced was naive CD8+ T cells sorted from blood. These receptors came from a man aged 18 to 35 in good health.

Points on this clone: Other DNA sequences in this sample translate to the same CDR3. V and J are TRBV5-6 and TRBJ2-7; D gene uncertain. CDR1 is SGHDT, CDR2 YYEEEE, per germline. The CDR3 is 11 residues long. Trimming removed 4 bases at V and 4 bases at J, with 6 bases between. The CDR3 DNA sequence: TGTGCCAGCAGCAGGGATTACGAGCAGTACTTC. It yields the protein CASSRDYEQYF. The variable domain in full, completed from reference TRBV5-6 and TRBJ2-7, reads DAGVTQSPTHLIKTRGQQVTLRCSPKSGHDTVSWYQQALGQGPQFIFQYYEEEERQRGNFPDRFSGHQFPNYSSELNVNALLLGDSALYLCASSRDYEQYFGPGTRLTVT.

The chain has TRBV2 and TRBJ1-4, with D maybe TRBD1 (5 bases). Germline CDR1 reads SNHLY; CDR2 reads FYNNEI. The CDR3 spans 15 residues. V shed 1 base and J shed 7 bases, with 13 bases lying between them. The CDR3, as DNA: TGTGCCAGCAGTGAAGGCCAGGGATCCCTTGAAAAACTGTTTTTT. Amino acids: CASSEGQGSLEKLFF.

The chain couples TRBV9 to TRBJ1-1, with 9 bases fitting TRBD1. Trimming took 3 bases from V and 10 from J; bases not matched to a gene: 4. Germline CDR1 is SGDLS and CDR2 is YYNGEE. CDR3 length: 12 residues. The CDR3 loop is CASSDGTGRAFF. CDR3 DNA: TGTGCCAGCAGCGATGGGACAGGGCGAGCTTTCTTT.

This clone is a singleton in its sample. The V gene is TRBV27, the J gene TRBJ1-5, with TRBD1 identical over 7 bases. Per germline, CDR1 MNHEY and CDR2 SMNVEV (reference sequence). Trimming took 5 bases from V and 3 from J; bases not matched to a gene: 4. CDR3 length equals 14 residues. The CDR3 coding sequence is TGTGCCAGCAGTGACAGGGCCCCCAATCAGCCCCAGCATTTT. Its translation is CASSDRAPNQPQHF.

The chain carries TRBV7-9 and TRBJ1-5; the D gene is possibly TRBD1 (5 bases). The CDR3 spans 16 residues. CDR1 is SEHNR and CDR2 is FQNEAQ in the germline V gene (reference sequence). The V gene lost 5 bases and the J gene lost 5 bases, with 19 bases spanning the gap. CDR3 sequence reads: CASSLGGAGLDQPQHF. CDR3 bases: TGTGCCAGCAGCCTAGGTGGGGCAGGACTTGATCAGCCCCAGCATTTT.

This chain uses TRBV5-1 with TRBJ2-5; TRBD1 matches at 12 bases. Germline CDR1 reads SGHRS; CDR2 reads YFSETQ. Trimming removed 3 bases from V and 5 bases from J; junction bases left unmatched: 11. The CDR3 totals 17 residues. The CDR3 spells CASSSSARDRGLETQYF. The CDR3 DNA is TGCGCCAGCAGCTCGAGTGCCCGGGACAGGGGGCTCGAGACCCAGTACTTC.

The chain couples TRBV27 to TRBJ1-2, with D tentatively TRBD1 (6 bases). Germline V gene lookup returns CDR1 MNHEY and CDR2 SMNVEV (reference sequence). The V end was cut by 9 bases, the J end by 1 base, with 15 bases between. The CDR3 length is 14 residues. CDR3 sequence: CASSVAGVNYGYTF. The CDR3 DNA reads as TGTGCCAGTAGTGTGGCAGGGGTTAACTATGGCTACACCTTC.

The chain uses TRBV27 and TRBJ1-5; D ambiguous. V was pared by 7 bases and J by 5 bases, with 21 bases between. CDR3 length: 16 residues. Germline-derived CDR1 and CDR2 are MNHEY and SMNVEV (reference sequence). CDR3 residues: CASTPSRGNKDQPQHF. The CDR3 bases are TGTGCCAGCACCCCCTCGAGAGGGAACAAGGATCAGCCCCAGCATTTT.